This T cell receptor beta chain was identified in a study of primary melanoma T cells and metastatic recurrence. V shed 8 bases and J shed 4 bases, with 18 bases lying between them. The CDR3 sequence is 14 residues long. Germline V gives CDR1 MNHGY, CDR2 SAAAGT. This table comes from immunoSEQ multiplex PCR, and its TCRdb copy is limited to in-frame clones, with some not included. The data hold some 250 clones, with 70% to 90% observed a single time. This receptor was obtained from a human donor with melanoma. The chain joins TRBV6-8 to TRBJ2-7, with D perhaps being TRBD1 or TRBD2 (7 bases each). Sequenced sample: melanoma tumor tissue. CDR3 coding DNA: TGTGCCAGCTGGAGCGGGGACAGCGGTTACGAGCAGTACTTC. As protein: CASWSGDSGYEQYF.